The next 8 T cell receptor beta chains were all read from a single sample in a study of blood T cell repertoires in COVID-19. TCRdb's copy holds only in-frame clones and misses some; the assay was immunoSEQ multiplex PCR. The sample has some 340,000 clones, more than 70% seen once. The sample consisted of PBMCs or T cells enriched from blood (not recorded which). The receptor set was obtained from a young woman who had recovered from COVID-19.

The rearrangement links TRBV28 to TRBJ1-5; TRBD1 might be the D (6 bases). Germline assignment: CDR1 MDHEN and CDR2 SYDVKM. V lost 4 bases to trimming and J lost 3 bases, with 16 bases between them. The CDR3 runs 16 residues. The CDR3 spells CASSSAGEGDNQPQHF. The CDR3, as DNA: TGTGCCAGCAGTTCCGCGGGCGAGGGGGACAATCAGCCCCAGCATTTT.

The rearrangement links TRBV5-1 to TRBJ1-2, with 7 bases identical to TRBD1. With V trimmed by 4 bases and J by 7 bases, 10 bases remained unmatched. CDR3 length: 14 residues. The germline V gene has CDR1 SGHRS and CDR2 YFSETQ. The CDR3 sequence: CASSDSTGDRGYTF. As DNA, the CDR3 is TGCGCCAGCAGCGATTCTACAGGGGATCGTGGCTACACCTTC.

The chain's CDR3 is CASSQDTGGGLAGELFF. For the CDR3, the DNA is TGCGCCAGCAGCCAAGATACGGGGGGGGGCCTGGCCGGGGAGCTGTTTTTT. The chain combines TRBV4-1 with TRBJ2-2; 8 bases match TRBD2. V shed 0 bases and J 6 bases; nucleotides not matched to a gene: 9. CDR3 length equals 17 residues. CDR1 is MGHRA, CDR2 YSYEKL, per germline.

V and J are TRBV4-1 and TRBJ2-6; 8 nucleotides align to TRBD1. The ends lost 2 bases at V and 3 bases at J; junction bases unmatched: 15. Germline V CDR1 and CDR2: MGHRA, YSYEKL. The CDR3 is 20 amino acids. CDR3 loop: CASSQWVFRTGIIGANVLTF. DNA of the CDR3: TGCGCCAGCAGCCAATGGGTCTTCAGGACAGGGATTATTGGGGCCAACGTCCTGACTTTC.

V usage is TRBV6-5 and J usage is TRBJ2-7, with 8 positions matching TRBD2. V dropped 6 bases and J dropped 7; count of bases not matched to a gene: 8. CDR1 MNHEY and CDR2 SVGAGI come from the germline V gene. The CDR3 contains 13 residues. CDR3 DNA: TGTGCCAGCAGGGCGGGGGGCCAGAGAGAGCAGTACTTC. Translation: CASRAGGQREQYF.

V and J are TRBV19 and TRBJ1-5; no firm D call. V shed 2 bases and J shed 5 bases, with 13 bases lying between them. CDR3 length: 15 residues. The germline V gene encodes CDR1 LNHDA and CDR2 SQIVND (reference sequence). The CDR3 DNA sequence: TGTGCCAGTAGTATAATGGGAGGGTTAGATCAGCCCCAGCATTTT. Protein product: CASSIMGGLDQPQHF. The variable domain in full, with the rest retrieved from reference TRBV19 and TRBJ1-5, is DGGITQSPKYLFRKEGQNVTLSCEQNLNHDAMYWYRQDPGQGLRLIYYSQIVNDFQKGDIAEGYSVSREKKESFPLTVTSAQKNPTAFYLCASSIMGGLDQPQHFGDGTRLSIL.

This clone showed up just once. The V and J genes are TRBV27 and TRBJ2-1, with a tentative D call TRBD2 (5 bases). Deletions cut 5 bases from V and 7 bases from J, with 15 bases between. Germline lookup yields CDR1 MNHEY and CDR2 SMNVEV (reference sequence). The CDR3 loop spans 14 amino acids. The CDR3 loop reads CASSVGPSGNEQFF. The CDR3 DNA reads as TGTGCCAGCAGTGTGGGCCCCTCGGGAAATGAGCAGTTCTTC.

V and J are TRBV5-6 and TRBJ2-2; D is possibly TRBD2 (5 bases). Trimming shortened V by 0 bases and J by 5 bases, and 11 bases separated the two germline ends. The V gene's germline CDR1 is SGHDT and CDR2 YYEEEE. The CDR3 contains 15 residues. CDR3 nucleotides: TGTGCCAGCAGCTTGGTAGGCAGGACTACCGGGGAGCTGTTTTTT. Protein sequence: CASSLVGRTTGELFF.